This entry concerns a single TCR beta chain. The antigen is not known. This sample is drawn from a study of blood T cells in healthy people across ages. PCR was performed a second time for roughly 7 to 12 cycles using a sample-barcoded 5' primer and a J-beta primer mix. Via MiXCR, TCRdb re-called the 5' RACE reads, giving one row per CDR3 protein. The sample shows 800,000 to 900,000 distinct CDR3 sequences, about 59% of them seen only once. The donors, aged about 6 to 100, were healthy Caucasians from Russia. Whole-study results and caveats: Nothing was known about donor CMV status, and this possibly confounded expanded clonotype changes.

This CDR3 has 13 amino acids. Trimming took off 1 base at V and 0 bases at J, with 4 bases between the two ends. The germline V gene has CDR1 KGHSH and CDR2 LQKENI. The sequence derives from a young man in good health. V usage is TRBV18 and J usage is TRBJ2-7; D unclear. Sequenced: blood. CDR3 protein: CASSPQASYEQYF. CDR3 sequence (DNA): TGTGCCAGCTCACCACAGGCCTCCTACGAGCAGTACTTC. The whole variable domain, remainder taken from reference TRBV18 and TRBJ2-7, is NAGVMQNPRHLVRRRGQEARLRCSPMKGHSHVYWYRQLPEEGLKFMVYLQKENIIDESGMPKERFSAEFPKEGPSILRIQQVVRGDSAAYFCASSPQASYEQYFGPGTRLTVT.